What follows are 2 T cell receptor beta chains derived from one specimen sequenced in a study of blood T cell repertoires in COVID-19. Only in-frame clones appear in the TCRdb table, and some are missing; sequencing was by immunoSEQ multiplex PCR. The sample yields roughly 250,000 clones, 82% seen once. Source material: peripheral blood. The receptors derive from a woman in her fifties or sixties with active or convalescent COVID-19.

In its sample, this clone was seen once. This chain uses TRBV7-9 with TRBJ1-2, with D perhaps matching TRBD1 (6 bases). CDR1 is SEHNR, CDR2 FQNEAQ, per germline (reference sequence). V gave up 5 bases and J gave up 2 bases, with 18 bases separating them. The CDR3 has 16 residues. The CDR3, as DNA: TGTGCCAGCAGCCGGAACAGGGTCCGGCGCAACTATGGCTACACCTTC. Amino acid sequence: CASSRNRVRRNYGYTF.

The CDR3 sequence: CASSQVGAPGNQPQHF. CDR3 nucleotides: TGTGCCAGCAGTCAGGTGGGGGCGCCTGGCAATCAGCCCCAGCATTTT. The chain recombines TRBV6-6 with TRBJ1-5; D is perhaps TRBD1 (6 bases). Trimming left V 5 bases short and J 2 bases short, with 16 bases between. The CDR3 runs 16 residues. Germline V gives CDR1 MNHNY, CDR2 SVGAGI (reference sequence).